This T cell receptor beta chain was observed in a study of spatial heterogeneity in lung cancer. At the level of the study: The study consistently detected more beta-chain than alpha-chain sequences.

This CDR3 has 13 amino acids. The germline CDR1 and CDR2 sequences are MNHEY and SVGAGI. V lost 4 bases to trimming and J lost 3 bases, with 7 bases between them. TCRdb fed the 5' RACE reads into MiXCR, producing one record per CDR3 protein. Seen here are about 50,000 distinct CDR3 sequences, less than 8.5% observed once, and the top ten hold about an eighth. Specified time point: sample taken at primary tumor resection. Sequencing covered unsorted whole RNA taken from tumor, nontumor lung or frozen PBMC. This clonotype appeared a few times. V usage is TRBV6-5 and J usage is TRBJ1-5; D remains ambiguous. This TCR was sampled from a female donor with early-stage non-small cell lung cancer. This specimen consisted of PBMCs, obtained at surgery. The CDR3 is CASSSQLNQPQHF. CDR3 bases: TGTGCCAGCAGTTCACAGCTCAATCAGCCCCAGCATTTT.